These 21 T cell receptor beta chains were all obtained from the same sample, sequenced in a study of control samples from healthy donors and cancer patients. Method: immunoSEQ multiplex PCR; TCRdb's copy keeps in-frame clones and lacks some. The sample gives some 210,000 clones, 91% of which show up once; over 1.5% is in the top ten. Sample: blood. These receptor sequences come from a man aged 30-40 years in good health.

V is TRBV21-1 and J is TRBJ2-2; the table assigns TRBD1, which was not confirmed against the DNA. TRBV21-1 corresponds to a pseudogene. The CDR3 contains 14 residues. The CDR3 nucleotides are TGTGCCAGCAGTTTACAGGGGAACACCGGGGAGCTGTTTTTT. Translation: CASSLQGNTGELFF.

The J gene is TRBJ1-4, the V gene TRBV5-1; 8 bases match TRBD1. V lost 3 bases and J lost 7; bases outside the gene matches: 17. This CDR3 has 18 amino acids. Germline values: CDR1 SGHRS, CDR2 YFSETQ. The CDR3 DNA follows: TGCGCCAGCAGCTGGGGCCGGGCGAGGACAGGGTCCGGTGAAAAACTGTTTTTT. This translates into CASSWGRARTGSGEKLFF.

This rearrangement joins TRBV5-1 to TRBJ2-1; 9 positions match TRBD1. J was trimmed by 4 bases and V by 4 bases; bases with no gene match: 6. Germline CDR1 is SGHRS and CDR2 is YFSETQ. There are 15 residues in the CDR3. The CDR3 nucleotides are TGCGCCAGCAGCACCGGGACAGGGAATTACAATGAGCAGTTCTTC. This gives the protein CASSTGTGNYNEQFF.

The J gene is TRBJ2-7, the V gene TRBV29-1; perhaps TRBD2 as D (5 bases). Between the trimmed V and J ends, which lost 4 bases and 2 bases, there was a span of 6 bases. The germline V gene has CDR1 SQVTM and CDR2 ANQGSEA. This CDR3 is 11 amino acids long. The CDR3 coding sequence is TGCAGCGTTGCGGGGACCTACGAGCAGTACTTC. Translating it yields CSVAGTYEQYF.

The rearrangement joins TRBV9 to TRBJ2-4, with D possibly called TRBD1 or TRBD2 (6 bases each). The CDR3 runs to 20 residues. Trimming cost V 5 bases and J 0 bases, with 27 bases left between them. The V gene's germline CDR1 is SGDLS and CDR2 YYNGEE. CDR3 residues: CASSDGLRQEGILAKNIQYF. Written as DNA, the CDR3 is TGTGCCAGCAGTGACGGATTAAGACAGGAGGGAATTCTAGCCAAAAACATTCAGTACTTC.

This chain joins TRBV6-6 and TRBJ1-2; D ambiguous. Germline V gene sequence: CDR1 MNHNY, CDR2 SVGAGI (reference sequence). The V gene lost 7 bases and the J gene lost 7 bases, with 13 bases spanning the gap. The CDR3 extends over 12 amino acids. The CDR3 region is CASMGDKAGYTF. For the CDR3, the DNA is TGTGCCAGCATGGGAGACAAGGCTGGCTACACCTTC.

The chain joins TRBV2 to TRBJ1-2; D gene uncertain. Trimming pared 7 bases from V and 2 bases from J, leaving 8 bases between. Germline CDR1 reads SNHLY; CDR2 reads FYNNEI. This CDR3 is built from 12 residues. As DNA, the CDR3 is TGTGCCAGCACTCCGGGGAACTATGGCTACACCTTC. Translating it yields CASTPGNYGYTF.

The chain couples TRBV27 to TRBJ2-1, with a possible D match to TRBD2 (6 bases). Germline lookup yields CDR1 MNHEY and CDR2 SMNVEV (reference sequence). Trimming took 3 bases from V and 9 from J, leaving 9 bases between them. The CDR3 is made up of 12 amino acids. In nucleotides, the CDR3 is TGTGCCAGCAGTTTCGGAGCGGGTGAGCAGTTCTTC. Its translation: CASSFGAGEQFF.

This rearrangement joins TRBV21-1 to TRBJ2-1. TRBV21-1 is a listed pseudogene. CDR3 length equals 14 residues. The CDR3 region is CASSKDWYHNEQFF. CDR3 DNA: TGTGCCAGCAGCAAAGATTGGTACCACAATGAGCAGTTCTTC.

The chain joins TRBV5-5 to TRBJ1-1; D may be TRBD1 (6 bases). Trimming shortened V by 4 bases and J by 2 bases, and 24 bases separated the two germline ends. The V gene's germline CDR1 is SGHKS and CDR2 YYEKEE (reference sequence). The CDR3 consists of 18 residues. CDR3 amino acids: CASSPLPGRGGRNTEAFF. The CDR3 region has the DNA TGTGCCAGCAGCCCTCTCCCCGGTCGCGGGGGGCGCAACACTGAAGCTTTCTTT.

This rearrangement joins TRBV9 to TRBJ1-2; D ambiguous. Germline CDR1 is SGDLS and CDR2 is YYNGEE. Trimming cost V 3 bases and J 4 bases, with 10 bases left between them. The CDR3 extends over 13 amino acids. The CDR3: CASSAAPVYGYTF. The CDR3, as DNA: TGTGCCAGCAGCGCGGCACCGGTCTATGGCTACACCTTC.

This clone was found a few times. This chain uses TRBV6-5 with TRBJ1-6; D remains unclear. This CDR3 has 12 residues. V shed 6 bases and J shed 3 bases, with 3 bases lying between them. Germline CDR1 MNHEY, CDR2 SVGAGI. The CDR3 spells CASRFYNSPLHF. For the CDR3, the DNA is TGTGCCAGCAGATTCTATAATTCACCCCTCCACTTT.

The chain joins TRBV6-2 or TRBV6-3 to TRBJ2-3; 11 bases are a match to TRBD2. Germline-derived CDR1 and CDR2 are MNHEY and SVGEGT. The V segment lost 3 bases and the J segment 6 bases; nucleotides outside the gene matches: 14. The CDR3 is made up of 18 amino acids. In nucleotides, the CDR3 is TGTGCCAGCAGTTATCTACCGGGACTAGCGGACTCGGGGGATACGCAGTATTTT. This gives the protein CASSYLPGLADSGDTQYF.

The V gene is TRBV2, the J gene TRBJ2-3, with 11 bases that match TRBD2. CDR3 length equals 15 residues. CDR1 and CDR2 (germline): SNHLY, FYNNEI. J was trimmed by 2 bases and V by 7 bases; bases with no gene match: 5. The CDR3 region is CASIQTSGDTDTQYF. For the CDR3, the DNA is TGTGCCAGCATCCAGACTAGCGGGGACACAGATACGCAGTATTTT.

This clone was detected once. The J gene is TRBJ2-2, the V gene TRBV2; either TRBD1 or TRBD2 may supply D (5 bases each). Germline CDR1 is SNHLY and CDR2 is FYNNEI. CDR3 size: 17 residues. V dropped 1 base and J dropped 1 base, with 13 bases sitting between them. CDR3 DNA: TGTGCCAGCAGTGAAGACGGTGGGGGAATGAACACCGGGGAGCTGTTTTTT. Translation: CASSEDGGGMNTGELFF. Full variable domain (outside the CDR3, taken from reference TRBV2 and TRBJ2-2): EPEVTQTPSHQVTQMGQEVILRCVPISNHLYFYWYRQILGQKVEFLVSFYNNEISEKSEIFDDQFSVERPDGSNFTLKIRSTKLEDSAMYFCASSEDGGGMNTGELFFGEGSRLTVL.

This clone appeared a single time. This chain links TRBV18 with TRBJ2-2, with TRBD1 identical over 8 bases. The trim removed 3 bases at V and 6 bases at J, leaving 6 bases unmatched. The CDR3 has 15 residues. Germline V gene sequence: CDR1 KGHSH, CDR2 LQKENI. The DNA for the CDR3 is TGTGCCAGCTCACCGATCCAGACAGGGGCCGGGGAGCTGTTTTTT. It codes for CASSPIQTGAGELFF.

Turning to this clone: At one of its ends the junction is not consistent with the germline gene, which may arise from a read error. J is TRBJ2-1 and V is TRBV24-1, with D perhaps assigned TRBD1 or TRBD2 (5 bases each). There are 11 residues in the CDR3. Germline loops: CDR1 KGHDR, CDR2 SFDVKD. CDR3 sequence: CATSDLGTFIF. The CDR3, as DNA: TGTGCCACCAGTGATTTAGGGACCTTTATCTTC.

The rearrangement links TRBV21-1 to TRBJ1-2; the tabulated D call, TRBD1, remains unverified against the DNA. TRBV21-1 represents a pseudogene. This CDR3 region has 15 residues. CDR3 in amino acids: CASKTTGGNVGGYTF. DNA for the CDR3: TGTGCCAGCAAAACGACAGGGGGAAACGTAGGTGGCTACACCTTC.

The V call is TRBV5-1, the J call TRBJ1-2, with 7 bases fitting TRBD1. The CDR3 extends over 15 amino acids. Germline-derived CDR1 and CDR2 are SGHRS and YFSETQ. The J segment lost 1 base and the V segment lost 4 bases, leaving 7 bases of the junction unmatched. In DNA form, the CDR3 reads TGCGCCAGCAGCCCGGAGACAGGGCTTAACTATGGCTACACCTTC. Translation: CASSPETGLNYGYTF.

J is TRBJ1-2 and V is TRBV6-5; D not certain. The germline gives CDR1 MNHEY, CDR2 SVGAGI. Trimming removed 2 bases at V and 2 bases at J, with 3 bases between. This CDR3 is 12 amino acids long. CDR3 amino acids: CASSYANYGYTF. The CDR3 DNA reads TGTGCCAGCAGTTACGCAAACTATGGCTACACCTTC.

The CDR3 sequence: CAWRLSADTQYF. The CDR3 DNA is TGTGCCTGGAGGCTGTCTGCGGATACGCAGTATTTT. The rearrangement uses TRBV30 and TRBJ2-3; D unresolved. This CDR3 region has 12 residues. Trimming stripped 3 bases from V and 6 bases from J, with 10 bases between. Germline loops: CDR1 GTSNPN, CDR2 SVGIG (reference sequence). Supplemented by reference TRBV30 and TRBJ2-3, the full variable domain reads SQTIHQWPATLVQPVGSPLSLECTVEGTSNPNLYWYRQAAGRGLQLLFYSVGIGQISSEVPQNLSASRPQDRQFILSSKKLLLSDSGFYLCAWRLSADTQYFGPGTRLTVL.